The next 28 T cell receptor beta chains were all read from a single sample in a study of cytomegalovirus exposure and HLA in healthy donors. Generated by immunoSEQ multiplex PCR, the TCRdb table keeps only in-frame clones and is missing some. This sample carries 150,000 to 250,000 clones, about 81% of them seen once, and the ten largest clones take around 1.2%. Sequenced input: PBMCs. Every receptor here comes from a woman aged 25-40 years in good health and CMV-seronegative.

J is TRBJ2-7 and V is TRBV5-1; no reliable D call. CDR3 length: 12 amino acids. Germline assignment: CDR1 SGHRS and CDR2 YFSETQ. V was clipped by 5 bases and J by 1 base, with 7 bases between them. The CDR3 coding sequence is TGCGCCAGCAGAGAGAGGTCCTACGAGCAGTACTTC. Residues: CASRERSYEQYF.

V usage is TRBV5-4 and J usage is TRBJ2-7; tentatively, D is TRBD1 (6 bases). This CDR3 has 15 amino acids. Germline values: CDR1 SGHNT, CDR2 YYREEE (reference sequence). Trimming cost V 3 bases and J 2 bases, with 15 bases left between them. CDR3 residues: CASSSQVGAAYEQYF. Written as DNA, the CDR3 is TGTGCCAGCAGCTCCCAGGTGGGGGCGGCCTACGAGCAGTACTTC.

There are a few counts of this clone. V is TRBV10-3 and J is TRBJ1-6; D gene ambiguous. CDR1 ENHRY and CDR2 SYGVKD come from the germline V gene. V was clipped by 2 bases and J by 9 bases, with 17 bases between them. This CDR3 is built from 16 residues. CDR3 amino acids: CAISEKPPGSGSPLHF. CDR3 in DNA: TGTGCCATCAGTGAGAAACCGCCCGGTAGCGGTTCACCCCTCCACTTT.

CDR3 coding DNA: TGTGCCACCGGGGCGGGAGGGCCTGGAGAGACCCAGTACTTC. This sequence encodes CATGAGGPGETQYF. The chain carries TRBV19 and TRBJ2-5; 9 bases agree with TRBD2. Germline CDR1 and CDR2: LNHDA and SQIVND (reference sequence). Trimming cost V 10 bases and J 4 bases; bases outside gene matches: 10. The CDR3 runs to 14 residues. Full variable domain (rest looked up from reference TRBV19 and TRBJ2-5): DGGITQSPKYLFRKEGQNVTLSCEQNLNHDAMYWYRQDPGQGLRLIYYSQIVNDFQKGDIAEGYSVSREKKESFPLTVTSAQKNPTAFYLCATGAGGPGETQYFGPGTRLLVL.

CDR3 region: CATSGGRDRGRRQPQHF. DNA for the CDR3: TGTGCCACCAGCGGCGGCCGGGACAGGGGGCGCCGACAGCCCCAGCATTTT. The gene calls are TRBV15 and TRBJ1-5; 12 bases fit TRBD1. CDR3 length: 17 residues. Germline V gives CDR1 LNHNV, CDR2 YYDKDF (reference sequence). Losses at the gene ends were 5 bases for V and 7 bases for J; bases not matched to a gene: 12. Using reference TRBV15 and TRBJ1-5 for the parts outside the CDR3, the full variable domain is DAMVIQNPRYQVTQFGKPVTLSCSQTLNHNVMYWYQQKSSQAPKLLFHYYDKDFNNEADTPDNFQSRRPNTSFCFLDIRSPGLGDTAMYLCATSGGRDRGRRQPQHFGDGTRLSIL.

The chain's CDR3 is CASSPLNGGETQYF. The CDR3 DNA is TGTGCCAGCAGCCCGCTAAACGGGGGAGAGACCCAGTACTTC. This sequence joins TRBV6-5 and TRBJ2-5; tentatively, D is TRBD2 (6 bases). V was shortened by 6 bases and J by 4 bases, with 15 bases between the two germline ends. The CDR3 extends over 14 amino acids. CDR1 is MNHEY and CDR2 is SVGAGI in the germline V gene.

The chain is built from TRBV6-5 and TRBJ2-4, with 8 nucleotides matching TRBD1. Germline V gene lookup returns CDR1 MNHEY and CDR2 SVGAGI. The CDR3 covers 14 residues. The J segment lost 7 bases and the V segment lost 4 bases, leaving 6 bases of the junction unmatched. The CDR3 loop is CASSLDRAMNIQYF. In DNA form, the CDR3 reads TGTGCCAGCAGTTTGGACAGGGCGATGAACATTCAGTACTTC.

The chain uses TRBV6-6 and TRBJ2-1; TRBD2 might be the D (6 bases). V dropped 2 bases and J dropped 6 bases, with 17 bases sitting between them. Germline CDR1 reads MNHNY; CDR2 reads SVGAGI (reference sequence). The CDR3 has 16 residues. The CDR3 DNA is TGTGCCAGCAGTTACGGCTTGGAGACTAGAGCCAATGAGCAGTTCTTC. Amino acids: CASSYGLETRANEQFF.

The gene calls are TRBV21-1 and TRBJ1-6. TRBV21-1 is tagged as a pseudogene. The CDR3 runs 20 residues. The CDR3 is CASSKAPYRDGGSYNSPLHF. CDR3 DNA: TGTGCCAGCAGCAAAGCGCCCTACCGAGACGGAGGGTCCTATAATTCACCCCTCCACTTT.

This clone was seen only once. The CDR3 spells CATSRSSLAGLATSSYEQYF. CDR3 in DNA: TGTGCCACCAGCAGATCCTCGCTAGCGGGGTTAGCGACCAGCTCCTACGAGCAGTACTTC. V is TRBV15 and J is TRBJ2-7; 9 bases are shared with TRBD2. The CDR3 totals 20 residues. The ends lost 2 bases at V and 0 bases at J; junction bases unmatched: 17. Germline V gene data show CDR1 as LNHNV and CDR2 as YYDKDF (reference sequence).

The gene calls are TRBV7-8 and TRBJ2-7; D might be TRBD1 (6 bases). The CDR3 loop spans 16 amino acids. V lost 5 bases, J lost 3 bases, and 20 bases lay in between. Per the germline V gene, CDR1 is SGHVS and CDR2 is FQNEAQ. CDR3 region: CASSHVGGGGNYEQYF. CDR3 nucleotide sequence: TGTGCCAGCAGCCACGTCGGTGGTGGGGGCAACTACGAGCAGTACTTC.

Comments on this clone: The sample has other DNA sequences that encode this CDR3 too. This chain joins TRBV27 and TRBJ2-3; D not certain. V gave up 8 bases and J gave up 0 bases, with 3 bases separating them. There are 11 residues in the CDR3. Germline V gene data show CDR1 as MNHEY and CDR2 as SMNVEV (reference sequence). The CDR3 spells CASSSTDTQYF. The CDR3 nucleotides are TGTGCCAGCTCTAGCACAGATACGCAGTATTTT.

The chain links TRBV19 to TRBJ2-3, with 11 nucleotides matching TRBD2. Germline V gene data show CDR1 as LNHDA and CDR2 as SQIVND (reference sequence). The CDR3 runs to 14 residues. J gave up 3 bases and V 8 bases, and 4 bases lay outside the gene matches. CDR3 DNA: TGTGCCAGTTTTAGCGGGGGGGCAACAGATACGCAGTATTTT. Its protein is CASFSGGATDTQYF. Supplemented by reference TRBV19 and TRBJ2-3, the full variable domain reads DGGITQSPKYLFRKEGQNVTLSCEQNLNHDAMYWYRQDPGQGLRLIYYSQIVNDFQKGDIAEGYSVSREKKESFPLTVTSAQKNPTAFYLCASFSGGATDTQYFGPGTRLTVL.

The chain uses TRBV6-1 and TRBJ1-4; the D is unclear. The CDR3 runs 16 residues. Germline V lookup: CDR1 MNHNS, CDR2 SASEGT. Deletions cut 0 bases from V and 6 bases from J, with 14 bases between. CDR3 amino acids: CASSEAHYRSYEKLFF. The CDR3 nucleotides read TGTGCCAGCAGTGAAGCGCATTACAGAAGCTATGAAAAACTGTTTTTT.

Only one count was recorded for this clone. The chain combines TRBV5-6 with TRBJ1-5; D might be TRBD1 (6 bases). Deletions cut 0 bases from V and 9 bases from J, with 13 bases between. The germline CDR1 and CDR2 sequences are SGHDT and YYEEEE. This CDR3 has 14 residues. The CDR3 sequence: CASSLGQALGPQHF. DNA of the CDR3: TGTGCCAGCAGCTTGGGACAGGCCTTGGGGCCCCAGCATTTT.

This clone was counted only a few times. The gene calls are TRBV28 and TRBJ1-5, with TRBD1 identical over 10 bases. After removal of 4 bases from V and 5 bases from J, the junction contained 5 bases not matched to a gene. Germline CDR1 is MDHEN and CDR2 is SYDVKM. The CDR3 spans 15 residues. The CDR3 bases are TGTGCCAGCAGTTCGGGACAGGGGAATGATCAGCCCCAGCATTTT. Protein product: CASSSGQGNDQPQHF.

The rearrangement uses TRBV9 and TRBJ1-2, with D perhaps matching TRBD1 (6 bases). The V end was cut by 4 bases, the J end by 7 bases, with 17 bases between. Germline CDR1 reads SGDLS; CDR2 reads YYNGEE. This CDR3 is 14 amino acids long. The CDR3 is CASSLTPTGRGYTF. CDR3 DNA sequence: TGTGCCAGCAGCCTAACTCCGACAGGTCGTGGCTACACCTTC.

The chain uses TRBV5-1 and TRBJ1-1; perhaps TRBD1 as D (6 bases). The CDR3 has 14 amino acids. CDR1 is SGHRS and CDR2 is YFSETQ in the germline V gene. V was clipped by 0 bases and J by 8 bases, with 14 bases between them. CDR3 sequence: CASSLDDRTLEAFF. CDR3 nucleotides: TGCGCCAGCAGCTTGGACGACAGGACCCTCGAAGCTTTCTTT. The entire variable domain, with the rest obtained from reference TRBV5-1 and TRBJ1-1, is as follows: KAGVTQTPRYLIKTRGQQVTLSCSPISGHRSVSWYQQTPGQGLQFLFEYFSETQRNKGNFPGRFSGRQFSNSRSEMNVSTLELGDSALYLCASSLDDRTLEAFFGQGTRLTVV.

The chain joins TRBV18 to TRBJ1-1; 7 bases align to TRBD1. The CDR3 has 13 amino acids. CDR1 and CDR2 (germline): KGHSH, LQKENI. With V trimmed by 5 bases and J by 1 base, 1 base remained unmatched. DNA for the CDR3: TGTGCCAGCTCAGGACAGGCGAACACTGAAGCTTTCTTT. It yields the protein CASSGQANTEAFF.

This sequence joins TRBV4-1 and TRBJ2-5; 13 bases line up with TRBD2. The CDR3 is 18 amino acids. CDR1 is MGHRA, CDR2 YSYEKL, per germline. The J segment lost 5 bases and the V segment lost 1 base, leaving 10 bases of the junction unmatched. CDR3 in amino acids: CASSQVGTSGVLGETQYF. DNA for the CDR3: TGCGCCAGCAGCCAAGTCGGGACTAGCGGGGTTCTCGGGGAGACCCAGTACTTC.

V usage is TRBV30 and J usage is TRBJ1-3; the D is unclear. Germline CDR1 GTSNPN, CDR2 SVGIG (reference sequence). The ends were cut back, 3 bases at V and 0 bases at J, with 15 bases in the middle. The CDR3 contains 16 residues. Here the CDR3 reads CAWRRSHTASGNTIYF. The CDR3 DNA sequence: TGTGCCTGGAGGCGGAGCCACACTGCCTCTGGAAACACCATATATTTT.

V and J are TRBV6-1 and TRBJ1-5; tentatively, D is TRBD1 (5 bases). The V gene lost 6 bases and the J gene lost 5 bases, with 17 bases spanning the gap. The CDR3 has 15 residues. The V gene's germline CDR1 is MNHNS and CDR2 SASEGT. CDR3 amino acids: CASRATGTADQPQHF. CDR3 nucleotides: TGTGCCAGCAGGGCCACCGGGACTGCTGATCAGCCCCAGCATTTT.

The CDR3 region has the DNA TGTGCCAGCAGCTTAGACAGCAGCTCCTATAATTCACCCCTCCACTTT. It is translated as CASSLDSSSYNSPLHF. The rearrangement joins TRBV7-8 to TRBJ1-6; no clear D. V dropped 1 base and J dropped 0 bases, with 7 bases sitting between them. Germline V gene sequence: CDR1 SGHVS, CDR2 FQNEAQ. The CDR3 consists of 16 residues.

The V call is TRBV4-2, the J call TRBJ1-5; no clear D. The germline V gene has CDR1 LGHNA and CDR2 YNFKEQ. This CDR3 has 15 residues. V was pared by 0 bases and J by 4 bases, with 10 bases between. In nucleotides, the CDR3 is TGTGCCAGCAGCCAAGAAGGAGTGAGGAATCAGCCCCAGCATTTT. It is translated as CASSQEGVRNQPQHF.

This rearrangement joins TRBV28 to TRBJ1-6; D is perhaps TRBD1 (5 bases). The CDR3 length is 15 residues. Germline V gene data show CDR1 as MDHEN and CDR2 as SYDVKM. Trimming pared 5 bases from V and 6 bases from J, leaving 14 bases between. In DNA form, the CDR3 reads TGTGCCAGCAGTGACCCACGGGGGAGTAATTCACCCCTCCACTTT. This sequence encodes CASSDPRGSNSPLHF.

J is TRBJ2-1 and V is TRBV6-6; a possible D gene is TRBD2 (5 bases). Germline V gives CDR1 MNHNY, CDR2 SVGAGI (reference sequence). CDR3 length: 14 residues. Between the trimmed V and J ends, which lost 8 bases and 6 bases, there was a span of 17 bases. CDR3 DNA sequence: TGTGCCAGCCTTGCTTCTCGAGGGCTCAATGAGCAGTTCTTC. Protein: CASLASRGLNEQFF.

This clone was counted between two and nine times. This chain uses TRBV5-6 with TRBJ2-7; D not certain. The CDR3 is made up of 12 amino acids. Trimming took 1 base from V and 1 from J, leaving 3 bases between them. The V gene's germline CDR1 is SGHDT and CDR2 YYEEEE. CDR3: CASSLTSYEQYF. In DNA form, the CDR3 reads TGTGCCAGCAGCTTGACATCCTACGAGCAGTACTTC.

The chain recombines TRBV6-1 with TRBJ2-2, with 7 nucleotides matching TRBD2. V gave up 2 bases and J gave up 0 bases; unmatched junction bases: 6. Germline V gives CDR1 MNHNS, CDR2 SASEGT. The CDR3 is made up of 17 amino acids. CDR3 sequence (DNA): TGTGCCAGCAGTGAAAGCGGCCGGGGGGCGAACACCGGGGAGCTGTTTTTT. Its translation: CASSESGRGANTGELFF.